One and the same sample provided the 18 T cell receptor beta chains below, sequenced in a study of PD-L1 blockade in urothelial cancer. The protocol was immunoSEQ multiplex PCR, while the TCRdb copy is restricted to in-frame clones and leaves out a portion. In the table there are 100,000 or so clones, about 85% of which are singletons. The sequences come from PBMCs, collected around atezolizumab (anti-PD-L1) treatment. These receptors came from a man over 45 with urothelial cancer.

The chain is built from TRBV2 and TRBJ2-7; D is perhaps TRBD2 (5 bases). Germline lookup yields CDR1 SNHLY and CDR2 FYNNEI. The CDR3 totals 15 residues. V was trimmed by 5 bases and J by 3 bases, leaving 17 bases between them. DNA for the CDR3: TGTGCCAGCAGTTCGAACCAAGGACTTGGCTACGAGCAGTACTTC. It codes for CASSSNQGLGYEQYF.

The genes are TRBV14 and TRBJ2-1; 11 bases are a match to TRBD2. Germline CDR1 SGHDN, CDR2 FVKESK. J gave up 7 bases and V 2 bases, and 4 bases lay outside the gene matches. The CDR3 is 15 residues long. CDR3 in amino acids: CASSQLAGGWNEQFF. In nucleotides, the CDR3 is TGTGCCAGCAGCCAACTAGCGGGAGGCTGGAATGAGCAGTTCTTC. The complete variable domain, with remaining parts taken from reference TRBV14 and TRBJ2-1, reads EAGVTQFPSHSVIEKGQTVTLRCDPISGHDNLYWYRRVMGKEIKFLLHFVKESKQDESGMPNNRFLAERTGGTYSTLKVQPAELEDSGVYFCASSQLAGGWNEQFFGPGTRLTVL.

This clone appeared a few times. V usage is TRBV5-4 and J usage is TRBJ2-4; possible D gene TRBD1, 5 bases. The CDR3 totals 14 residues. V was shortened by 1 base and J by 5 bases, with 10 bases between the two germline ends. The germline gives CDR1 SGHNT, CDR2 YYREEE (reference sequence). CDR3 sequence reads: CASSLWGRQNIQYF. Here the CDR3 DNA reads TGTGCCAGCAGCTTGTGGGGCCGCCAAAACATTCAGTACTTC.

This clone was recorded a few times. The chain employs TRBV11-2 and TRBJ2-1; D possibly corresponds to TRBD2 (5 bases). With 7 bases removed from V and 7 bases from J, the gap between germline ends came to 17 bases. This CDR3 is 14 amino acids long. Germline-derived CDR1 and CDR2 are SGHAT and FQNNGV. The CDR3 loop reads CASTPGQRINEQFF. The CDR3 nucleotides are TGTGCCAGCACCCCTGGCCAGCGGATAAATGAGCAGTTCTTC. The whole variable domain, remainder taken from reference TRBV11-2 and TRBJ2-1, is EAGVAQSPRYKIIEKRQSVAFWCNPISGHATLYWYQQILGQGPKLLIQFQNNGVVDDSQLPKDRFSAERLKGVDSTLKIQPAKLEDSAVYLCASTPGQRINEQFFGPGTRLTVL.

This chain uses TRBV18 with TRBJ2-7; 9 bases are a match to TRBD2. V lost 5 bases and J lost 7; bases outside the gene matches: 15. The CDR3 is 16 residues long. The V gene's germline CDR1 is KGHSH and CDR2 LQKENI. CDR3 nucleotide sequence: TGTGCCAGCTCATTAACCGTTAGCGGGAGCTGGGAAGAGCAGTACTTC. Protein product: CASSLTVSGSWEEQYF.

This chain links TRBV7-2 with TRBJ1-2, with D perhaps matching TRBD1 (5 bases). The V and J ends lost 4 bases and 0 bases respectively, with 15 bases between them. CDR1 is SGHTA and CDR2 is FQGNSA in the germline V gene. This CDR3 is built from 16 residues. DNA of the CDR3: TGTGCCAGCAGCTCCCCGACCGGGGGGGCTAACTATGGCTACACCTTC. The encoded protein is CASSSPTGGANYGYTF.

This chain uses TRBV18 with TRBJ1-1; 7 nucleotides agree with TRBD1. After removal of 3 bases from V and 1 base from J, the junction contained 5 bases not matched to a gene. This CDR3 is built from 15 residues. Germline V gene lookup returns CDR1 KGHSH and CDR2 LQKENI. The CDR3 DNA sequence: TGTGCCAGCTCACCCTATAGGACAGGGAACACTGAAGCTTTCTTT. It yields the protein CASSPYRTGNTEAFF.

This rearrangement joins TRBV5-6 to TRBJ1-5, with 8 bases fitting TRBD1. V lost 6 bases to trimming and J lost 2 bases; unmatched junction nucleotides: 7. CDR3 length equals 15 residues. Per germline, CDR1 SGHDT and CDR2 YYEEEE. The CDR3 reads CASTTTGERNQPQHF. The CDR3 DNA is TGTGCCAGCACTACGACAGGGGAGCGCAATCAGCCCCAGCATTTT.

The chain combines TRBV30 with TRBJ1-5; D might be TRBD1 (6 bases). Trimming took 4 bases from V and 4 from J, leaving 11 bases between them. The V gene's germline CDR1 is GTSNPN and CDR2 SVGIG (reference sequence). The CDR3 has 13 residues. DNA for the CDR3: TGTGCCTGGACCCTAGGGGGAAATCAGCCCCAGCATTTT. It specifies CAWTLGGNQPQHF. The whole variable domain, filled in from reference TRBV30 and TRBJ1-5, reads SQTIHQWPATLVQPVGSPLSLECTVEGTSNPNLYWYRQAAGRGLQLLFYSVGIGQISSEVPQNLSASRPQDRQFILSSKKLLLSDSGFYLCAWTLGGNQPQHFGDGTRLSIL.

The sample holds a few counts of this clone. The rearrangement joins TRBV7-3 to TRBJ2-1; 12 nucleotides align to TRBD2. V dropped 0 bases and J dropped 6; count of bases not matched to a gene: 3. The CDR3 extends over 16 amino acids. CDR1 is SGHTA and CDR2 is FQGTGA in the germline V gene. The CDR3 DNA reads TGTGCCAGCAGCTTAACGGCACTAGCGGGGGGCAATGAGCAGTTCTTC. Translation: CASSLTALAGGNEQFF.

The chain joins TRBV20-1 to TRBJ1-5, with 7 bases aligning to TRBD1. Germline V gene lookup returns CDR1 DFQATT and CDR2 SNEGSKA (reference sequence). CDR3 length: 11 residues. V gave up 6 bases and J gave up 11 bases; unmatched junction bases: 7. CDR3 in amino acids: CSASPGQSQHF. The CDR3, as DNA: TGCAGTGCGAGTCCGGGACAGTCCCAGCATTTT.

The chain links TRBV6-1 to TRBJ1-3; possible D gene TRBD1, 5 bases. Deletions cut 3 bases from V and 1 base from J, with 7 bases between. CDR3 length equals 14 residues. Germline-derived CDR1 and CDR2 are MNHNS and SASEGT. CDR3 nucleotide sequence: TGTGCCAGCAGTGATTCAGGGTCTGGAAACACCATATATTTT. It encodes CASSDSGSGNTIYF.

The rearrangement uses TRBV6-1 and TRBJ1-6, with D possibly matching TRBD1 (6 bases). V was shortened by 3 bases and J by 10 bases, with 19 bases between the two germline ends. Germline values: CDR1 MNHNS, CDR2 SASEGT. The CDR3 sequence is 16 residues long. In DNA form, the CDR3 reads TGTGCCAGCAGTGACAGGACAGACACGGGGTGGTCACCCCTCCACTTT. This codes for CASSDRTDTGWSPLHF.

Only a few counts were recorded for this clone. The rearrangement joins TRBV5-4 to TRBJ2-1; a weak D match, TRBD2 (6 bases). V was clipped by 4 bases and J by 3 bases, with 14 bases between them. The CDR3 consists of 15 residues. Germline V CDR1 and CDR2: SGHNT, YYREEE (reference sequence). CDR3 DNA: TGTGCCAGCAGCCCGGGACTCAGATACTACAATGAGCAGTTCTTC. Its protein product is CASSPGLRYYNEQFF.

The chain joins TRBV27 to TRBJ1-5; tentative D call: TRBD1 (6 bases). Trimming cost V 0 bases and J 5 bases, with 20 bases left between them. The CDR3 runs to 18 residues. CDR1 MNHEY and CDR2 SMNVEV come from the germline V gene (reference sequence). CDR3 region: CASSLSPLRGNIHQPQHF. DNA for the CDR3: TGTGCCAGCAGTTTATCCCCCCTCAGGGGAAATATTCATCAGCCCCAGCATTTT.

This chain links TRBV28 with TRBJ2-3; D ambiguous. V was shortened by 7 bases and J by 4 bases, with 9 bases between the two germline ends. This CDR3 comprises 12 residues. Germline loops: CDR1 MDHEN, CDR2 SYDVKM. CDR3 nucleotides: TGTGCCAGCAACTCTTACGCAGATACGCAGTATTTT. Translation gives CASNSYADTQYF.

This clone was seen only once. The rearrangement uses TRBV30 and TRBJ2-3; 8 nucleotides match TRBD1. Trimming removed 6 bases from V and 6 bases from J; junction bases left unmatched: 14. The CDR3 extends over 15 amino acids. Germline lookup yields CDR1 GTSNPN and CDR2 SVGIG (reference sequence). CDR3 nucleotides: TGTGCCTGTGTCGACTTGCAGGGGGCCGGGGATACGCAGTATTTT. Residues: CACVDLQGAGDTQYF.

This chain links TRBV5-1 with TRBJ1-1; D unclear. CDR3 size: 11 residues. From germline, CDR1 is SGHRS and CDR2 YFSETQ. V was pared by 7 bases and J by 0 bases, with 4 bases between. The CDR3 DNA follows: TGCGCCAGCTCTATGAACACTGAAGCTTTCTTT. It codes for CASSMNTEAFF.